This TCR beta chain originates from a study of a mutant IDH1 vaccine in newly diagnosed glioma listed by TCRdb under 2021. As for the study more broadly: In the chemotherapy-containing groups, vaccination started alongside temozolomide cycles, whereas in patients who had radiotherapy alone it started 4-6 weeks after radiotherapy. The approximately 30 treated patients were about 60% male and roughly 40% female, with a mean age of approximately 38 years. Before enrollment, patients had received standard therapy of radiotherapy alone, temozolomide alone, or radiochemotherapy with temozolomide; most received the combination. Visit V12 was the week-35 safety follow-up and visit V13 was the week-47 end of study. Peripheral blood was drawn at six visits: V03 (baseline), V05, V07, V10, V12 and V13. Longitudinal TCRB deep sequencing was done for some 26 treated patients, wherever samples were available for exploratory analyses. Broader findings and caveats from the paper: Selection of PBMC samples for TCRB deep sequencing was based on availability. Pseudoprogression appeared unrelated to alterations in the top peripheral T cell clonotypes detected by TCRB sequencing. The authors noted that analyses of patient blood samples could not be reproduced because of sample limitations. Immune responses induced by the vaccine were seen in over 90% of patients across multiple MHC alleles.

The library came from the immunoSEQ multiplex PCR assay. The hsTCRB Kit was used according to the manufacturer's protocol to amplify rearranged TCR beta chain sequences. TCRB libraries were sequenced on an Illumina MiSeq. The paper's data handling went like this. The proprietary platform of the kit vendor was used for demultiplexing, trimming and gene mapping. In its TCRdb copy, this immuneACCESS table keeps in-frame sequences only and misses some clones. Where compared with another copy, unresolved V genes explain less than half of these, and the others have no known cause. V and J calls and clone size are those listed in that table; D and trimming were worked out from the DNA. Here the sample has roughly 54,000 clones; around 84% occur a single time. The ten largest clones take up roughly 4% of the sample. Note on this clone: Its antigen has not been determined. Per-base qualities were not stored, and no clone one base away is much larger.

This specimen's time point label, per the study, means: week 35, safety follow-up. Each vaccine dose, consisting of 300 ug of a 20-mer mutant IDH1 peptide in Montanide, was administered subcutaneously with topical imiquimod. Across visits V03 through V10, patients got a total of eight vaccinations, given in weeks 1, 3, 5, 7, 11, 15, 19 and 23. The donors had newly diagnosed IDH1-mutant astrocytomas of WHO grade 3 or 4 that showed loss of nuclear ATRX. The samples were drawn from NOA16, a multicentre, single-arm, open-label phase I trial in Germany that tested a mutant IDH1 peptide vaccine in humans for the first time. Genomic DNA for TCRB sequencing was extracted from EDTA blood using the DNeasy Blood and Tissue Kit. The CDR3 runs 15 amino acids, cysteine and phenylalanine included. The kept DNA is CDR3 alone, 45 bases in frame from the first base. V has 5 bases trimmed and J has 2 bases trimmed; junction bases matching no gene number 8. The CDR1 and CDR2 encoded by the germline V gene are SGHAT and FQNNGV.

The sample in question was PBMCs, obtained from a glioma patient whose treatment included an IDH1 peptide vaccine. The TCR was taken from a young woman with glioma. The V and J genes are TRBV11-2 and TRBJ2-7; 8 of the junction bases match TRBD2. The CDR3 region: CASSTFSGAAYEQYF. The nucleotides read TGTGCCAGCAGCACCTTTAGCGGGGCCGCCTACGAGCAGTACTTC.